The sequence of this T cell receptor beta chain was determined in a study of T cells in Graves' hyperthyroidism and ophthalmopathy. Study details: Before treatment of any kind, peripheral blood was taken at initial diagnosis.

On the basis of clinical symptoms, serum thyroxine and TRAb, thyroid ultrasound and orbital computed tomography, diagnoses were made. PBMCs were derived from around 10 ml fresh peripheral blood. Amplified regions were TCR beta CDR3 sequences from RNA transcripts. A set of HTBI primers served as the primers for a first-round RT-PCR of the TCR CDR3. TCRdb processed the multiplex PCR reads anew with MiXCR; each CDR3 protein has one entry. The repertoire holds around 290,000 distinct CDR3 sequences, with approximately 15% as singletons. Germline V gene sequence: CDR1 SGDLS, CDR2 YYNGEE. V was trimmed by 0 bases and J by 2 bases, leaving 4 bases between them. The CDR3 is 13 residues long. This clonotype came up a few times.

J is TRBJ2-3 and V is TRBV9; no reliable D call. The TCR comes from an older woman with Graves' ophthalmopathy. Material: blood. CDR3 in amino acids: CASSVVNTDTQYF. CDR3 nucleotides: TGTGCCAGCAGCGTAGTTAACACAGATACGCAGTATTTT.